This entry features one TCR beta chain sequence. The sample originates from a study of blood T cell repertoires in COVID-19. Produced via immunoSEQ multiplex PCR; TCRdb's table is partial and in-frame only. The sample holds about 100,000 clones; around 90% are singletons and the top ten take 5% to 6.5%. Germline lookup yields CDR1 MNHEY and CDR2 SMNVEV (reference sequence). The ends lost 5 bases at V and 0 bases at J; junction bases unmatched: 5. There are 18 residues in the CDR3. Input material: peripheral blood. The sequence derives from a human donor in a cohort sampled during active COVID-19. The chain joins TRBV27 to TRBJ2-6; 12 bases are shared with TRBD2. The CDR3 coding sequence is TGTGCCAGCAGTGGGACTAGCGGGTCTTACTCTGGGGCCAACGTCCTGACTTTC. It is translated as CASSGTSGSYSGANVLTF. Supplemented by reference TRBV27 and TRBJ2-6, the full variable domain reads EAQVTQNPRYLITVTGKKLTVTCSQNMNHEYMSWYRQDPGLGLRQIYYSMNVEVTDKGDVPEGYKVSRKEKRNFPLILESPSPNQTSLYFCASSGTSGSYSGANVLTFGAGSRLTVL.